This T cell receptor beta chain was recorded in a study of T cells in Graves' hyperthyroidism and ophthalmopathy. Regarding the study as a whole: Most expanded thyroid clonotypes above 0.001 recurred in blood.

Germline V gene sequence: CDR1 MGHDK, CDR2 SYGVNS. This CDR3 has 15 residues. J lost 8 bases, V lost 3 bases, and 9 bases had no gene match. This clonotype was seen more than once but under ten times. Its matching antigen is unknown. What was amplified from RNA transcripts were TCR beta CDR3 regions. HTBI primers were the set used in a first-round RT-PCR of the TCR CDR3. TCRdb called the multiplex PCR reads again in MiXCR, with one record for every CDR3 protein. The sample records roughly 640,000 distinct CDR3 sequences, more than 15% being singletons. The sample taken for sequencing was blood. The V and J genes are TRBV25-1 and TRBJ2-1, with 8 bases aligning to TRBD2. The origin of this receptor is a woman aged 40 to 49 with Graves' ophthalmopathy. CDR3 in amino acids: CASSDSGIKYDEQFF. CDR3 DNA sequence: TGTGCCAGCAGTGATAGCGGGATAAAGTACGATGAGCAGTTCTTC.